The text below deals with one T cell receptor beta chain. Antigen specificity is unknown. This specimen comes from a study of T cells after yellow fever vaccination. Germline V gene data show CDR1 as SGHDN and CDR2 as FVKESK. V lost 4 bases, J lost 6 bases, and 16 bases lay in between. The CDR3 is made up of 14 amino acids. General study results and limits: Only a minor proportion of clonotypes was detected across both CD4 and CD8 compartments. Contamination of FACS-sorted repertoires by abundant clonotypes from the bulk population could occur.

The 5'RACE template-switching step produced TCR cDNA and added a universal primer site and UMIs. TCRdb analysed the 5' RACE reads with MiXCR anew, one entry per CDR3 protein. This sample has fewer than 500,000 distinct CDR3 sequences; 18% occur once, and the top ten carry over 15%. The chain employs TRBV14 and TRBJ2-7, with D perhaps TRBD1 (6 bases). The specimen comprised PBMCs, sampled before the yellow fever booster vaccination. The receptor's source is a man younger than 30 who received the YFV17D yellow fever vaccine. In nucleotides, the CDR3 is TGTGCCAGCAGCCGTGGGGGCTCCGGGTCCGAGCAGTACTTC. Encoded protein: CASSRGGSGSEQYF. Using reference TRBV14 and TRBJ2-7 for the parts outside the CDR3, the full variable domain is EAGVTQFPSHSVIEKGQTVTLRCDPISGHDNLYWYRRVMGKEIKFLLHFVKESKQDESGMPNNRFLAERTGGTYSTLKVQPAELEDSGVYFCASSRGGSGSEQYFGPGTRLTVT.